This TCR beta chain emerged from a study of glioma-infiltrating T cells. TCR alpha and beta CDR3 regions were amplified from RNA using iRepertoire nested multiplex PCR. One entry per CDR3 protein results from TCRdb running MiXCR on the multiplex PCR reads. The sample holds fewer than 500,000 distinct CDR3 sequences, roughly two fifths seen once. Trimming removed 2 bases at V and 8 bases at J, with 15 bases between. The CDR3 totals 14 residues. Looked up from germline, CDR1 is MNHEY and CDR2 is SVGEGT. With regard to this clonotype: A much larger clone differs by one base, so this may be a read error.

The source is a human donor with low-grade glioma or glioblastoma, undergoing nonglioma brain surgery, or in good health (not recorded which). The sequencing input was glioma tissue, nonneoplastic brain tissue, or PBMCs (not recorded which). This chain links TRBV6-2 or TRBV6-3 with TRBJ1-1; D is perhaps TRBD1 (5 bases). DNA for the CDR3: TGTGCCAGCAGTTACGGCGGGGGGGGGGGAGAAGCTTTCTTT. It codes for CASSYGGGGGEAFF.